Detailed here is one T cell receptor beta chain. Only in-frame clones appear in the TCRdb table, and some are missing; sequencing was by immunoSEQ multiplex PCR. The sample consists of just over 300,000 clones, roughly 87% of them appearing once. The source of the sample is a study of blood T cell repertoires in COVID-19. The overall study: Acute and convalescent COVID-19 samples came from the United States, Italy and Spain.

The germline CDR1 and CDR2 sequences are SGHTA and FQGTGA. This CDR3 has 18 residues. Germline trimming cut 2 bases from V and 4 bases from J; bases unmatched to any gene: 17. J is TRBJ2-7 and V is TRBV7-3; TRBD1 aligns across 7 bases. The sequencing input was peripheral blood. The TCR originated in a man aged 18 to 29 with active or convalescent COVID-19. The CDR3 DNA reads TGTGCCAGCAGCTTAGAGTATGGATACGGGCAGGGGGAATACGAGCAGTACTTC. Translated: CASSLEYGYGQGEYEQYF.